This T cell receptor beta chain was found in a study of blood T cell repertoires in COVID-19. The overall study: Samples representing acute and convalescent COVID-19 were sourced from the United States, Italy and Spain. Nucleic acid was either cDNA or gDNA, and it came from T cells, B-cell-depleted T cells, or PBMCs.

Participants spanned ages about 18 to 95 years and resided in 24 US areas. Profiled with immunoSEQ multiplex PCR; TCRdb holds only in-frame clones, not every one. The table records a few hundred thousand clones, 80% of them present only once. The germline CDR1 and CDR2 sequences are LNHNV and YYDKDF (reference sequence). The CDR3 contains 17 residues. The germline V and J ends were trimmed by 0 bases and 8 bases, with 17 bases remaining between them. Sequencing was done on a sample of PBMCs or T cells enriched from blood (not recorded which). The clonotype was recovered from a woman between 35 and 50 years old with acute COVID-19. V usage is TRBV15 and J usage is TRBJ1-6, with D possibly matching TRBD1 (6 bases). CDR3 nucleotides: TGTGCCACCAGCAGAGAAGGATTGGGGGCCTCACATTCACCCCTCCACTTT. This encodes CATSREGLGASHSPLHF.